A single sample is the source of the 21 T cell receptor beta chains below, sequenced in a study of blood T cells in healthy people across ages (dated by TCRdb to between 2014 and 2016). Library generation was performed with 5' RACE. A second PCR of roughly 7 to 12 cycles was performed with a sample-barcoded 5' primer and a J-beta primer mix. TCRdb passed the public sequencing reads through fastp at Q25 and MiXCR, retaining productive beta sequences. Entries that share a CDR3 protein sequence are merged under the most common genes and DNA. This sample comprises around 1,900,000 distinct CDR3 sequences, about two fifths of them detected only once. About 23% of the sample is in the top ten clones. The sample was blood. These receptor sequences come from a human donor in good health.

This clonotype has a handful of counts. This rearrangement joins TRBV5-1 to TRBJ2-5; 12 nucleotides align to TRBD2. The CDR3 has 15 amino acids. The V segment lost 1 base and the J segment 5 bases; nucleotides outside the gene matches: 3. Germline assignment: CDR1 SGHRS and CDR2 YFSETQ. CDR3 sequence: CASSLRLAGDETQYF. The DNA of the CDR3 is TGCGCCAGCAGCTTGAGACTAGCGGGGGATGAGACCCAGTACTTC.

This chain uses TRBV9 with TRBJ1-1, with D possibly TRBD1 on 5 matching bases. CDR3 size: 14 residues. Trimming stripped 6 bases from V and 5 bases from J, with 17 bases between. Germline CDR1 and CDR2: SGDLS and YYNGEE. The CDR3 DNA reads TGTGCCAGCACCCAAGGGGTAGGAAATACTGAAGCTTTCTTT. Protein product: CASTQGVGNTEAFF.

J is TRBJ1-1 and V is TRBV11-2; no definite D call. V was clipped by 0 bases and J by 13 bases, with 18 bases between them. The CDR3 loop spans 14 amino acids. The V gene's germline CDR1 is SGHAT and CDR2 FQNNGV. CDR3 in DNA: TGTGCCAGCAGCTTAGATTGGAGCCCAAGACGGGTTTTCTTT. Amino acid sequence: CASSLDWSPRRVFF. Complete variable domain (other parts from reference TRBV11-2 and TRBJ1-1): EAGVAQSPRYKIIEKRQSVAFWCNPISGHATLYWYQQILGQGPKLLIQFQNNGVVDDSQLPKDRFSAERLKGVDSTLKIQPAKLEDSAVYLCASSLDWSPRRVFFGQGTRLTVV.

Concerning this clonotype: The junction departs from germline at one end; a sequencing error may be responsible. This chain uses TRBV9 with TRBJ1-5; D call uncertain. CDR3 length equals 15 residues. Per the germline V gene, CDR1 is SGDLS and CDR2 is YYNGEE. CDR3 loop: CASGVGPTTDQPQHF. The DNA of the CDR3 is TGTGCCAGCGGCGTAGGCCCCACGACGGATCAGCCCCAGCATTTT.

V and J are TRBV20-1 and TRBJ2-7; D gene uncertain. V shed 6 bases and J shed 0 bases, with 6 bases lying between them. CDR3 length: 11 residues. Germline CDR1 is DFQATT and CDR2 is SNEGSKA (reference sequence). The CDR3 loop is CSAPYSYEQYF. The CDR3 region has the DNA TGCAGTGCGCCCTACTCCTACGAGCAGTACTTC.

This clonotype was seen a few times. This chain's CDR3 is CASSQDRSFETQYF. The CDR3 DNA follows: TGTGCCAGCAGCCAAGATCGCTCCTTTGAGACCCAGTACTTC. V usage is TRBV4-2 and J usage is TRBJ2-5; D is uncertain. V lost 0 bases and J lost 5, with 10 bases in between. CDR3 size: 14 residues. Germline CDR1 reads LGHNA; CDR2 reads YNFKEQ.

The sample holds many counts of this clonotype. The V call is TRBV7-2, the J call TRBJ1-4; a weak D match, TRBD1 (6 bases). This CDR3 has 14 amino acids. Germline CDR1 is SGHTA and CDR2 is FQGNSA. With 5 bases removed from V and 5 bases from J, the gap between germline ends came to 12 bases. As DNA, the CDR3 is TGTGCCAGCAGCCCGAACACAGGGAATGAAAAACTGTTTTTT. This sequence encodes CASSPNTGNEKLFF.

The chain has TRBV29-1 and TRBJ2-1; D ambiguous. Germline CDR1 is SQVTM and CDR2 is ANQGSEA. The CDR3 spans 14 residues. V dropped 3 bases and J dropped 3 bases, with 12 bases sitting between them. CDR3 nucleotides: TGCAGCGTTGAGTGGGGAAAATACTACAATGAGCAGTTCTTC. Residues: CSVEWGKYYNEQFF.

The CDR3 sequence is CASSFSPGHHNEQFF. The CDR3 DNA follows: TGTGCCAGCAGCTTTTCCCCCGGACACCACAATGAGCAGTTCTTC. The chain links TRBV11-2 to TRBJ2-1, with D tentatively TRBD1 (5 bases). Germline V CDR1 and CDR2: SGHAT, FQNNGV. This CDR3 region has 15 residues. V lost 3 bases and J 5 bases, leaving 14 bases between the germline ends.

This clonotype came up a few times. The CDR3 DNA sequence: TGTGCCAGCAGCCAAAGACTAGCGGTTGGGGGTGAGCAGTACTTC. Translating gives CASSQRLAVGGEQYF. The chain combines TRBV4-2 with TRBJ2-7; the match to TRBD2 covers 9 bases. Germline values: CDR1 LGHNA, CDR2 YNFKEQ. The CDR3 totals 15 residues. Trimming removed 2 bases from V and 7 bases from J; junction bases left unmatched: 9.

This clonotype came up a few times. CDR3 DNA: TGTGCCAGCAGCTTATCTGGGGGGTTTGGCAATCAGCCCCAGCATTTT. This encodes CASSLSGGFGNQPQHF. This chain uses TRBV7-2 with TRBJ1-5, with a weak D call TRBD1 (5 bases). Deletions cut 2 bases from V and 2 bases from J, with 13 bases between. The CDR3 is 16 amino acids. The germline gives CDR1 SGHTA, CDR2 FQGNSA. The variable domain in full, completed from reference TRBV7-2 and TRBJ1-5, reads GAGVSQSPSNKVTEKGKDVELRCDPISGHTALYWYRQSLGQGLEFLIYFQGNSAPDKSGLPSDRFSAERTGGSVSTLTIQRTQQEDSAVYLCASSLSGGFGNQPQHFGDGTRLSIL.

This chain connects TRBV5-5 to TRBJ1-1; no clear D. V shed 1 base and J shed 12 bases, with 4 bases lying between them. The CDR3 covers 9 residues. Germline-derived CDR1 and CDR2 are SGHKS and YYEKEE (reference sequence). The CDR3 loop is CASSLLSFF. The CDR3 region has the DNA TGTGCCAGCAGCTTGTTATCTTTCTTT.

This clonotype appeared a few times. The CDR3: CASSAGTSGGRGYNEQFF. DNA of the CDR3: TGTGCCAGCAGCGCCGGGACTAGCGGGGGCCGGGGGTACAATGAGCAGTTCTTC. This chain uses TRBV9 with TRBJ2-1, with 14 bases aligning to TRBD2. Unmatched junction bases numbered 9, after V lost 3 bases and J lost 4 bases. The CDR3 spans 18 residues. Per the germline V gene, CDR1 is SGDLS and CDR2 is YYNGEE.

Note on this clonotype: At one of its ends the junction is not consistent with the germline gene, which may arise from a read error. The V gene is TRBV29-1, the J gene TRBJ1-3; D unresolved. CDR1 is SQVTM, CDR2 ANQGSEA, per germline. The CDR3 extends over 11 amino acids. The CDR3 DNA follows: TGCAGCGTCGAAGTCGGAAACACCATATATTTT. It specifies CSVEVGNTIYF.

Only a few counts were recorded for this clonotype. V and J are TRBV9 and TRBJ2-7; 7 positions match TRBD2. CDR1 and CDR2 from the germline V gene are SGDLS and YYNGEE. The CDR3 is 15 residues long. After removal of 4 bases from V and 0 bases from J, the junction contained 7 bases not matched to a gene. In DNA form, the CDR3 reads TGTGCCAGCAGCCCTGCGGGCGGGAGCTCCTACGAGCAGTACTTC. It codes for CASSPAGGSSYEQYF.

The sample holds a few counts of this clonotype. V and J are TRBV7-9 and TRBJ2-3, with D possibly TRBD1 on 5 matching bases. This CDR3 comprises 16 residues. Germline V gene lookup returns CDR1 SEHNR and CDR2 FQNEAQ (reference sequence). Trimming took 3 bases from V and 0 from J, leaving 13 bases between them. This CDR3 is CASSFQGPTSTDTQYF. Written as DNA, the CDR3 is TGTGCCAGCAGCTTCCAGGGCCCGACTAGCACAGATACGCAGTATTTT.

This clonotype was recorded once. The chain combines TRBV6-2 or TRBV6-3 with TRBJ2-1; D is undetermined. Germline CDR1 and CDR2: MNHEY and SVGEGT. V dropped 8 bases and J dropped 5 bases, with 19 bases sitting between them. The CDR3 has 15 residues. The CDR3 spells CASATKTKVDNEQFF. The CDR3 bases are TGTGCCAGCGCTACGAAAACAAAGGTCGACAATGAGCAGTTCTTC.

This clonotype was counted between two and nine times. The rearrangement uses TRBV5-1 and TRBJ2-3; 9 nucleotides match TRBD2. The CDR3 is made up of 15 amino acids. Germline CDR1 reads SGHRS; CDR2 reads YFSETQ. With 4 bases clipped from V and 6 bases from J, the junction kept 9 bases outside the gene matches. The CDR3 spells CASSSGLAQLDTQYF. CDR3 in DNA: TGCGCCAGCAGCAGCGGACTAGCGCAATTGGATACGCAGTATTTT.

As DNA, the CDR3 is TGTGCCAGCAGTTTATTGGACGTCTACGGCCTGATCGGCAATGAGCAGTTCTTC. Its protein product is CASSLLDVYGLIGNEQFF. The genes are TRBV27 and TRBJ2-1; D unresolved. Trimming removed 1 base from V and 6 bases from J, with 22 bases in between. From germline, CDR1 is MNHEY and CDR2 SMNVEV (reference sequence). The CDR3 is made up of 18 amino acids.

The CDR3 here is CASSLGQGLGGNQPQHF. DNA of the CDR3: TGTGCCAGCAGCTTAGGACAGGGACTGGGGGGCAATCAGCCCCAGCATTTT. The chain carries TRBV7-9 and TRBJ1-5; 7 bases fit TRBD1. V was pared by 1 base and J by 2 bases, with 8 bases of the junction left unmatched. The CDR3 contains 17 residues. Germline CDR1 reads SEHNR; CDR2 reads FQNEAQ (reference sequence).

This clonotype was seen ten or more times. This rearrangement joins TRBV19 to TRBJ2-3, with 9 bases identical to TRBD2. The V gene end was trimmed by 6 bases and the J gene end by 2 bases; junction bases not matched to a gene: 9. CDR1 is LNHDA and CDR2 is SQIVND in the germline V gene (reference sequence). The CDR3 is made up of 16 amino acids. CDR3 DNA sequence: TGTGCCAGTAGAGCCCTAGAGCGGGGGGACACAGATACGCAGTATTTT. Protein product: CASRALERGDTDTQYF.